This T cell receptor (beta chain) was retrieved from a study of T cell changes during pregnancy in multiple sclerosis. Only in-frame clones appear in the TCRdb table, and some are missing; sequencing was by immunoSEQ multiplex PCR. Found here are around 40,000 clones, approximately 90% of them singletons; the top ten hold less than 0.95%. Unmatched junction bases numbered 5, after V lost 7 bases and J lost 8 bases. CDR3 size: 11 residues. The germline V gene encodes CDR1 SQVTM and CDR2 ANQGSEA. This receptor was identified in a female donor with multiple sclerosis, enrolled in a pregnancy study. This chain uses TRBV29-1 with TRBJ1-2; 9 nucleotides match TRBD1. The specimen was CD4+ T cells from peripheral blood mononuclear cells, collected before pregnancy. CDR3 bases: TGCAGCGCCGGGACAGGGAGCGGCTACACCTTC. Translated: CSAGTGSGYTF.